This is a list of T cell receptor beta chains from one sample in a study of lymphopenia after photon versus proton radiotherapy. Repertoires were generated with immunoSEQ multiplex PCR, while TCRdb's copy carries only in-frame clones and drops some. The data contain around 29,000 clones, nearly 95% of them singletons. The sequencing here drew on peripheral blood, taken from a patient treated with photon-based radiotherapy. These receptor sequences come from a woman aged 50 to 60 with cholangiocarcinoma. CDR3s include the opening cysteine and the closing phenylalanine or tryptophan. D genes are given only for firm matches. Clone size appears in some rows only: once, few, many, or a class for an expanded clone.

clone_size j_call v_call d_call cdr3_nt cdr3_aa
. TRBJ1-1 TRBV18 TRBD1 TGTGCCAGCTCACCTATTACAGGGGACAACACTGAAGCTTTCTTT CASSPITGDNTEAFF
. TRBJ2-1 TRBV7-9 TRBD1 TGTGCCAGCAGATTGGCGACAGGGTATTCGGGCGATGAGCAGTTCTTC CASRLATGYSGDEQFF
. TRBJ1-2 TRBV5-1 . TGCGCCAGCAGCCCCGGGTCCTATGGCTACACCTTC CASSPGSYGYTF
. TRBJ1-2 TRBV9 TRBD1 TGTGCCAGCAGCGGGGGCACAGGGGACTATGGCTACACCTTC CASSGGTGDYGYTF
. TRBJ2-5 TRBV5-1 TRBD1 TGCGCCAGCAGACAGGGGTCGGAGACCCAGTACTTC CASRQGSETQYF
. TRBJ2-7 TRBV15 TRBD1 TGTGCCACAGGTAGAAGACAGGGTCGCGCCGAGCAGTACTTC CATGRRQGRAEQYF
. TRBJ2-3 TRBV10-1 . TGCGCCAGCAGTGAGACCAACACAGATACGCAGTATTTT CASSETNTDTQYF
. TRBJ1-1 TRBV7-9 . TGTGCCAGCAGCCCGGGTCCTGAGGAAGCTTTCTTT CASSPGPEEAFF
once TRBJ2-3 TRBV19 . TGTGCCAGTAGACTAGGGACTCAAAGCACAGATACGCAGTATTTT CASRLGTQSTDTQYF
. TRBJ1-2 TRBV6-4 TRBD1 TGTGCCAGCAGGGGACAGGAATGTAGCTATGGCTACACCTTC CASRGQECSYGYTF
. TRBJ1-1 TRBV7-9 TRBD1 TGTGCCAGCAGCCCTCCAGGGACAGGGGAGGCTTTCTTT CASSPPGTGEAFF
. TRBJ1-1 TRBV19 . TGTGCCAGTAGTGCGGGCCGCGACACTGAAGCTTTCTTT CASSAGRDTEAFF
few TRBJ2-3 TRBV10-3 TRBD2 TGTGCCATCAGTGAGTCTTCTAGCGGGGGTACGCAGTATTTT CAISESSSGGTQYF
once TRBJ1-4 TRBV7-2 TRBD1 TGTGCCAGCAGCTTGACAGGGAGTAGGGAAAAACTGTTTTTT CASSLTGSREKLFF
. TRBJ2-1 TRBV10-3 . TGTGCCATCAGTGACCCCGCCGGTCCAGCGAAGGGGGATGAGCAGTTCTTC CAISDPAGPAKGDEQFF
. TRBJ1-1 TRBV6-1 . TGTGCCAGCAGTGATGGGGGGACTAAGGGTGAAGCTTTCTTT CASSDGGTKGEAFF
once TRBJ1-2 TRBV5-4 . TGTGCCAGCAGCTCGGACAGAGTAATCGGCTACACCTTC CASSSDRVIGYTF
. TRBJ2-2 TRBV5-1 . TGCGCCAGCAGCTTGGGTCTCAGGCGTAACACCGGGGAGCTGTTTTTT CASSLGLRRNTGELFF
few TRBJ1-1 TRBV7-7 . TGTGCCAGCAGCTCACACGAGAACACTGAAGCTTTCTTT CASSSHENTEAFF
. TRBJ1-6 TRBV10-3 TRBD1 TGTGCCATCAGTAGCGCGGGACAGACAAATTCACCCCTCCACTTT CAISSAGQTNSPLHF
. TRBJ1-1 TRBV4-1 TRBD1 TGCGCCAGCAGCCTCGGACAGGGCGTAATTACTGAAGCTTTCTTT CASSLGQGVITEAFF
. TRBJ1-1 TRBV6-6 . TGTGCCAGCAGCGCGGGGAATCGCGCTGAAGCTTTCTTT CASSAGNRAEAFF
. TRBJ2-7 TRBV5-6 . TGTGCCAGCAGCTTGGGGCGATTTAGGGGGCAGTACTTC CASSLGRFRGQYF
. TRBJ1-3 TRBV2 . TGTGCCAGCATCCCTGCGGCTCTGGGAAACACCATATATTTT CASIPAALGNTIYF
. TRBJ1-1 TRBV6-6 TRBD1 TGTGCCAGCAGTTACGGAGGGGGCTACGCTGAAGCTTTCTTT CASSYGGGYAEAFF
. TRBJ1-6 TRBV28 . TGTGCCAGCAGCCAGCGTAGGGACAATTCACCCCTCCACTTT CASSQRRDNSPLHF
. TRBJ2-6 TRBV19 TRBD1 TGTGCCAGCACGGGACAGGTCCTCTCTGGGGCCAACGTCCTGACTTTC CASTGQVLSGANVLTF
once TRBJ1-4 TRBV23-1 . TGCGCCAGCAGTCAATCGGATGGTGATTCAACTAATGAAAAACTGTTTTTT CASSQSDGDSTNEKLFF
. TRBJ2-3 TRBV5-1 TRBD1 TGCGCCAGCAGCTTCGCCGGGACAGGGGCTTCAGATACGCAGTATTTT CASSFAGTGASDTQYF
once TRBJ1-1 TRBV2 . TGTGCCAGCATCAGGGTCACTGAAGCTTTCTTT CASIRVTEAFF
. TRBJ1-4 TRBV19 . TGTGCCAGTACCCCGGCCCGGGGGGCGGGAAATGAAAAACTGTTTTTT CASTPARGAGNEKLFF
. TRBJ2-7 TRBV6-5 TRBD1 TGTGCCAGCACCTTATCCAGGGGGCAAGGGGAGCAGTACTTC CASTLSRGQGEQYF
once TRBJ1-2 TRBV13 . TGTGCCAGCAGCTTTCACCCAGACTATGGCTACACCTTC CASSFHPDYGYTF
. TRBJ1-2 TRBV25-1 . TGTGCCAGCAAGAACATCGAGGGTCAAGGCTACACCTTC CASKNIEGQGYTF
. TRBJ1-3 TRBV7-9 . TGTGCCAGCGTCACGCTGCCAGGGAGCTCTGGAAACACCATATATTTT CASVTLPGSSGNTIYF
. TRBJ1-2 TRBV7-2 . TGTGCCAGCAGCTTAGAAGGCTACACCTTC CASSLEGYTF
. TRBJ1-1 TRBV5-1 TRBD1 TGCGCCAGCAGCTCCGACAGGGGGCTCGGGTCCTTCTTT CASSSDRGLGSFF
once TRBJ2-7 TRBV11-3 . TGTGCCAGCAGCGCCCGACTCGGATACGAGCAGTACTTC CASSARLGYEQYF
. TRBJ1-5 TRBV7-2 . TGTGCCAGCAGCTTAGGAGGGTTAGGTCAGCCCCAGCATTTT CASSLGGLGQPQHF